This TCR beta chain appears in the sequencing data of a study of OX40 agonist ivuxolimab in advanced cancers. Remarks on this clone: Its antigen is not identified.

Notes on the study in general: Expansion of clones was among the lowest in partial responders at 0.1-3.0 mg/kg. In the expanded peripheral T cells, antigen specificity was never determined.

Assay: immunoSEQ multiplex PCR; the TCRdb copy retains only in-frame clones and omits some. The sample lists some 66,000 clones; 77% were seen once. This clonotype was obtained from an adult with an advanced solid tumor such as melanoma, head and neck, liver or kidney cancer. The source was CD4+ or CD8+ T cells sorted from blood, collected in a trial of the OX40 agonist ivuxolimab.

CDR3 sequence (DNA): TGTGCCATCGGGACTAGCGGGAGAGGGGAGCAGTACTTC. Encoded protein: CAIGTSGRGEQYF. This rearrangement joins TRBV10-3 to TRBJ2-7, with 14 bases aligning to TRBD2. Germline values: CDR1 ENHRY, CDR2 SYGVKD. J was trimmed by 7 bases and V by 8 bases; bases with no gene match: 4. CDR3 size: 13 residues.